Listed here are 5 T cell receptor beta chains from one sample, sequenced in a study of cytomegalovirus exposure and HLA in healthy donors. Assay: immunoSEQ multiplex PCR; the TCRdb copy retains only in-frame clones and omits some. The table lists 85,000 to 120,000 clones, approximately 90% of them singletons, with less than 2% in the top ten. The sample comprised PBMCs. These receptors were taken from a woman aged 18-29 years in good health and CMV-seropositive.

The chain joins TRBV15 to TRBJ2-1, with 10 bases aligning to TRBD2. The ends lost 8 bases at V and 3 bases at J; junction bases unmatched: 4. The CDR3 sequence is 14 residues long. Germline V CDR1 and CDR2: LNHNV, YYDKDF (reference sequence). CDR3 in DNA: TGTGCCACCGAAAGCGGGGGGGACTACAATGAGCAGTTCTTC. Amino acids: CATESGGDYNEQFF.

The chain recombines TRBV7-2 with TRBJ1-4, with a weak D call TRBD1 (6 bases). V was cut by 4 bases and J by 12 bases, with 21 bases left in between. This CDR3 is built from 15 residues. Germline V gene lookup returns CDR1 SGHTA and CDR2 FQGNSA. The CDR3 DNA sequence: TGTGCCAGCAGCTCAACCGGGACACGACTTGGAGAACTGTTTTTT. This gives the protein CASSSTGTRLGELFF.

This rearrangement joins TRBV6-1 to TRBJ1-1, with D possibly being TRBD1 (5 bases). CDR1 is MNHNS and CDR2 is SASEGT in the germline V gene. V lost 5 bases and J lost 4, with 17 bases in between. The CDR3 runs to 15 residues. The CDR3 nucleotides read TGTGCCAGCAGTCCTCAGGGTTTGGGCGGCACTGAAGCTTTCTTT. This gives the protein CASSPQGLGGTEAFF.

This clone was found once. The chain is built from TRBV19 and TRBJ2-3, with TRBD1 matching over 8 bases. V gave up 5 bases and J gave up 2 bases; unmatched junction bases: 6. The V gene's germline CDR1 is LNHDA and CDR2 SQIVND (reference sequence). CDR3 length: 15 amino acids. The CDR3 coding sequence is TGTGCCAGTAGTGACGGGACAGGTATCACAGATACGCAGTATTTT. Translated: CASSDGTGITDTQYF.

V is TRBV5-1 and J is TRBJ2-2; 9 nucleotides match TRBD2. CDR1 and CDR2 (germline): SGHRS, YFSETQ. This CDR3 is 15 amino acids long. Trimming took 4 bases from V and 6 from J; bases not matched to a gene: 7. The CDR3 region is CASSVSGTSPGELFF. Here the CDR3 DNA reads TGCGCCAGCAGCGTTTCCGGGACTAGCCCCGGGGAGCTGTTTTTT. Combining the CDR3 with reference TRBV5-1 and TRBJ2-2 gives the whole variable domain KAGVTQTPRYLIKTRGQQVTLSCSPISGHRSVSWYQQTPGQGLQFLFEYFSETQRNKGNFPGRFSGRQFSNSRSEMNVSTLELGDSALYLCASSVSGTSPGELFFGEGSRLTVL.